A selection of T cell receptor beta chains follows, all from one sample in a study of cytomegalovirus exposure and HLA in healthy donors. Here immunoSEQ multiplex PCR was the method, and the copy in TCRdb shows in-frame clones only, minus some. The sample lists 140,000 to 150,000 clones; over 65% were seen once. Sequencing used PBMCs. These receptors were taken from a man aged 40-50 years in good health and CMV-seropositive. Each CDR3 is given with its conserved first and last residue. D genes are given only for firm matches. Clone size is given for some rows only: seen once, a few or many times, or a class if the clone is expanded.

V gene: TRBV6-5; J gene: TRBJ1-4; CDR3 length: 15; D gene: TRBD1; clone size: .; CDR3 protein: CASSLRQGANEKLFF; CDR3 DNA: TGTGCCAGCAGCCTAAGACAGGGGGCTAATGAAAAACTGTTTTTT
V gene: TRBV27; J gene: TRBJ2-7; CDR3 length: 15; D gene: .; clone size: .; CDR3 protein: CASSPFEEASYEQYF; CDR3 DNA: TGTGCCAGCAGTCCCTTTGAAGAAGCGAGCTACGAGCAGTACTTC
V gene: TRBV5-1; J gene: TRBJ1-2; CDR3 length: 16; D gene: TRBD1; clone size: .; CDR3 protein: CASSQPRTGNNYGYTF; CDR3 DNA: TGCGCCAGCAGCCAACCACGGACAGGAAATAACTATGGCTACACCTTC
V gene: TRBV5-1; J gene: TRBJ1-1; CDR3 length: 14; D gene: TRBD1; clone size: few; CDR3 protein: CASSLVRGETEAFF; CDR3 DNA: TGCGCCAGCAGCTTGGTCAGGGGGGAAACTGAAGCTTTCTTT
V gene: TRBV9; J gene: TRBJ1-2; CDR3 length: 14; D gene: .; clone size: .; CDR3 protein: CASSVDEWNYGYTF; CDR3 DNA: TGTGCCAGCAGCGTAGACGAGTGGAACTATGGCTACACCTTC
V gene: TRBV5-5; J gene: TRBJ1-2; CDR3 length: 14; D gene: TRBD1; clone size: .; CDR3 protein: CASSFVDRGAGYTF; CDR3 DNA: TGTGCCAGCAGCTTTGTCGACAGGGGAGCTGGCTACACCTTC
V gene: TRBV27; J gene: TRBJ2-7; CDR3 length: 14; D gene: TRBD2; clone size: .; CDR3 protein: CASSSLGTSGEQYF; CDR3 DNA: TGTGCCAGCAGTTCCCTAGGGACTAGCGGAGAACAGTACTTC
V gene: TRBV4-1; J gene: TRBJ2-6; CDR3 length: 15; D gene: .; clone size: once; CDR3 protein: CASSQVGSGANVLTF; CDR3 DNA: TGCGCCAGCAGCCAAGTCGGCTCTGGGGCCAACGTCCTGACTTTC
V gene: TRBV18; J gene: TRBJ2-7; CDR3 length: 15; D gene: TRBD1; clone size: .; CDR3 protein: CASSPGTGQTYEQYF; CDR3 DNA: TGTGCCAGCTCACCGGGGACAGGGCAGACCTACGAGCAGTACTTC
V gene: TRBV7-6; J gene: TRBJ2-7; CDR3 length: 17; D gene: TRBD2; clone size: .; CDR3 protein: CASSLSPTAGGGYEQYF; CDR3 DNA: TGTGCCAGCAGCTTGAGTCCTACGGCGGGAGGTGGTTACGAGCAGTACTTC
V gene: TRBV29-1; J gene: TRBJ1-1; CDR3 length: 14; D gene: .; clone size: .; CDR3 protein: CSVPRRRGGTEAFF; CDR3 DNA: TGCAGCGTCCCCAGAAGACGGGGGGGAACTGAAGCTTTCTTT
V gene: TRBV11-2; J gene: TRBJ2-1; CDR3 length: 14; D gene: TRBD2; clone size: few; CDR3 protein: CASSLQGGSSEQFF; CDR3 DNA: TGTGCCAGCAGCTTACAGGGAGGGTCGAGCGAGCAGTTCTTC
V gene: TRBV7-9; J gene: TRBJ1-2; CDR3 length: 14; D gene: .; clone size: .; CDR3 protein: CASSRQGHDYGYTF; CDR3 DNA: TGTGCCAGCAGCCGTCAGGGTCATGACTATGGCTACACCTTC
V gene: TRBV7-9; J gene: TRBJ2-6; CDR3 length: 17; D gene: TRBD1; clone size: .; CDR3 protein: CSSSLEGQGSGANVLTF; CDR3 DNA: TGTTCCAGCAGCTTAGAGGGACAGGGCTCTGGGGCCAACGTCCTGACTTTC
V gene: TRBV9; J gene: TRBJ1-1; CDR3 length: 15; D gene: TRBD1; clone size: .; CDR3 protein: CASSVTGQLFSEAFF; CDR3 DNA: TGTGCCAGCAGCGTTACGGGACAGCTATTCTCTGAAGCTTTCTTT
V gene: TRBV28; J gene: TRBJ1-1; CDR3 length: 14; D gene: .; clone size: .; CDR3 protein: CASSRQSMNTEAFF; CDR3 DNA: TGTGCCAGCAGTAGACAGAGTATGAACACTGAAGCTTTCTTT
V gene: TRBV27; J gene: TRBJ2-3; CDR3 length: 20; D gene: TRBD2; clone size: .; CDR3 protein: CASSSATSGRATARSPAQYF; CDR3 DNA: TGTGCCAGCAGTTCAGCGACTAGCGGGAGGGCTACCGCACGTTCACCGGCGCAGTATTTT
V gene: TRBV2; J gene: TRBJ2-2; CDR3 length: 15; D gene: .; clone size: few; CDR3 protein: CASKRERAGTGELFF; CDR3 DNA: TGTGCCAGCAAGAGAGAGAGGGCTGGTACCGGGGAGCTGTTTTTT
V gene: TRBV7-2; J gene: TRBJ2-4; CDR3 length: 19; D gene: TRBD2; clone size: .; CDR3 protein: CASSSNLGTTNLAKNIQYF; CDR3 DNA: TGTGCCAGCAGCTCCAACCTTGGGACTACCAATTTGGCCAAAAACATTCAGTACTTC
V gene: TRBV29-1; J gene: TRBJ2-3; CDR3 length: 16; D gene: TRBD1; clone size: .; CDR3 protein: CSVDTGTALSTDTQYF; CDR3 DNA: TGCAGCGTTGATACTGGGACAGCACTTAGCACAGATACGCAGTATTTT
V gene: TRBV4-1; J gene: TRBJ2-1; CDR3 length: 16; D gene: TRBD2; clone size: few; CDR3 protein: CASSHGPGLVSNEQFF; CDR3 DNA: TGCGCCAGCAGCCATGGACCGGGACTAGTCTCCAATGAGCAGTTCTTC
V gene: TRBV30; J gene: TRBJ2-7; CDR3 length: 16; D gene: TRBD1; clone size: .; CDR3 protein: CAWSAGTGNKLHEQYF; CDR3 DNA: TGTGCCTGGAGCGCCGGGACAGGGAATAAGCTCCACGAGCAGTACTTC
V gene: TRBV7-2; J gene: TRBJ2-5; CDR3 length: 16; D gene: TRBD2; clone size: .; CDR3 protein: CASSLKLAGGYQTQYF; CDR3 DNA: TGTGCCAGCAGCTTAAAGTTAGCGGGAGGTTATCAGACCCAGTACTTC
V gene: TRBV7-2; J gene: TRBJ2-3; CDR3 length: 11; D gene: .; clone size: .; CDR3 protein: CASSARLGQYF; CDR3 DNA: TGTGCCAGCAGCGCCCGACTAGGGCAGTATTTT
V gene: TRBV9; J gene: TRBJ2-7; CDR3 length: 14; D gene: .; clone size: few; CDR3 protein: CASTPGVRPYEQYF; CDR3 DNA: TGTGCCAGCACCCCGGGAGTGAGGCCCTACGAGCAGTACTTC
V gene: TRBV6-1; J gene: TRBJ2-1; CDR3 length: 14; D gene: .; clone size: .; CDR3 protein: CASRRLRTEYEQFF; CDR3 DNA: TGTGCCAGCAGAAGATTGAGGACAGAATATGAGCAGTTCTTC
V gene: TRBV6-5; J gene: TRBJ1-2; CDR3 length: 13; D gene: TRBD1; clone size: .; CDR3 protein: CASSSTGGAGYTF; CDR3 DNA: TGTGCCAGCAGTTCCACAGGGGGCGCTGGCTACACCTTC
V gene: TRBV11-1; J gene: TRBJ2-3; CDR3 length: 16; D gene: .; clone size: .; CDR3 protein: CASSLIITGGTDTQYF; CDR3 DNA: TGTGCCAGCAGCTTAATAATTACGGGGGGCACAGATACGCAGTATTTT
V gene: TRBV5-1; J gene: TRBJ1-1; CDR3 length: 14; D gene: .; clone size: .; CDR3 protein: CASSLGQENTEAFF; CDR3 DNA: TGCGCCAGCAGCTTGGGGCAGGAGAACACTGAAGCTTTCTTT
V gene: TRBV28; J gene: TRBJ2-3; CDR3 length: 16; D gene: TRBD2; clone size: .; CDR3 protein: CASSQWTSGSPDTQYF; CDR3 DNA: TGTGCCAGCAGTCAATGGACTAGCGGGAGCCCAGATACGCAGTATTTT
V gene: TRBV4-1; J gene: TRBJ2-5; CDR3 length: 15; D gene: TRBD2; clone size: once; CDR3 protein: CASSQGEGSVETQYF; CDR3 DNA: TGCGCCAGCAGCCAAGGGGAGGGAAGCGTAGAGACCCAGTACTTC